This T cell receptor (beta chain) was found in a study of blood T cell repertoires in COVID-19. Study-level information: Sites across the United States, Italy and Spain contributed samples from acute and convalescent COVID-19.

Clones were sequenced by immunoSEQ multiplex PCR, and TCRdb holds only the in-frame ones, with some missing. The sample includes under 130,000 clones, 69% of them seen just once. Germline-derived CDR1 and CDR2 are SEHNR and FQNEAQ (reference sequence). V was shortened by 1 base and J by 4 bases, with 13 bases between the two germline ends. This CDR3 is 15 amino acids long. The chain employs TRBV7-9 and TRBJ1-1, with D possibly matching TRBD1 (5 bases). Sequencing was performed on peripheral blood. This receptor was taken from an elderly man with acute or convalescent COVID-19. The CDR3 reads CASSLGWGGFTEAFF. For the CDR3, the DNA is TGTGCCAGCAGCTTAGGCTGGGGGGGGTTCACTGAAGCTTTCTTT.